The clone carrying this T cell receptor beta chain has only a few counts. Antigen unknown. From the reads, TCRdb called clonotypes with MiXCR, one entry per CDR3 protein. The data contain about 570,000 distinct CDR3 sequences, approximately 40% of them singletons. This specimen belongs to a study of T cell repertoires in cytomegalovirus infection. Study in general: Recently identified HLA-C-restricted CMV epitopes were among the peptides used. Public TCR beta signatures were indicative of both CMV infection and a matching HLA type. Overall study results and limits: Using cumulative public TCR beta family frequency, the authors identified those who carried CMV together with the relevant HLA. The study found HLA-C-restricted CMV-specific TCR beta clonotypes dominating the ex vivo response.

The sequencing here drew on cultured PBMCs, taken from culture after CMV antigen stimulation. The sequence derives from a human donor in good health (CMV status not recorded). Some clones in this sample may be carry-over from other donors' samples.

CDR3 protein: CASSALVTRILRGDEKLFF. The DNA of the CDR3 is TGCGCCAGCAGCGCCCTGGTTACCCGGATACTGAGGGGGGATGAAAAACTGTTTTTT. This chain joins TRBV4-1 and TRBJ1-4; possibly TRBD1 for D (6 bases). The CDR3 loop spans 19 amino acids. Trimming removed 5 bases from V and 6 bases from J, with 28 bases in between. The germline CDR1 and CDR2 sequences are MGHRA and YSYEKL.